The clone carrying this TCR beta chain was picked up many times. Its antigen is currently unknown. This specimen comes from a study of early T cells in non-severe SARS-CoV-2 infection. As for the study in general: Bulk RNA isolated from unsorted whole blood underwent sequencing; chains were not paired. Study findings and constraints: CD4 and private specificities were missed by VDJdb matching, which favored anti-spike CD8 responses.

Individual cDNA molecules were tagged with unique molecular identifiers, the study reported. Each CDR3 protein is one row after TCRdb ran MiXCR on the 5' RACE reads. The sample gives over 60,000 distinct CDR3 sequences, approximately 10% of which show up once; 2.9% is in the top ten. Germline lookup yields CDR1 SGDLS and CDR2 YYNGEE. The CDR3 runs to 16 residues. J lost 3 bases, V lost 3 bases, and 11 bases had no gene match. The clonotype originates from an adult who was a healthcare worker with PCR-confirmed SARS-CoV-2 infection or an uninfected control (not recorded which). The starting material was whole blood, obtained at baseline. This chain joins TRBV9 and TRBJ1-1; 7 bases agree with TRBD1. DNA for the CDR3: TGTGCCAGCAGCGAAGGTCCACAGGGGATCTACACTGAAGCTTTCTTT. It yields the protein CASSEGPQGIYTEAFF. The full variable domain, completed using reference TRBV9 and TRBJ1-1, is DSGVTQTPKHLITATGQRVTLRCSPRSGDLSVYWYQQSLDQGLQFLIQYYNGEERAKGNILERFSAQQFPDLHSELNLSSLELGDSALYFCASSEGPQGIYTEAFFGQGTRLTVV.